This T cell receptor (beta chain) came from a study of OX40 agonist ivuxolimab in advanced cancers. The data were produced by immunoSEQ multiplex PCR, yet TCRdb's version contains in-frame clones alone and is incomplete. This sample has roughly 60,000 clones, with 84% found just once. The CDR3 length is 16 residues. Trimming took 3 bases from V and 4 from J, leaving 15 bases between them. The germline V gene encodes CDR1 SNHLY and CDR2 FYNNEI. The chain recombines TRBV2 with TRBJ1-4; D is possibly TRBD1 (5 bases). The TCR sequence derives from an adult with an advanced solid tumor such as melanoma, head and neck, liver or kidney cancer. The input for sequencing was CD4+ or CD8+ T cells sorted from blood, taken in a trial of the OX40 agonist ivuxolimab. CDR3 sequence (DNA): TGTGCCAGCAGTGAGGGGACCACCGGGATTAATGAAAAACTGTTTTTT. Its protein product is CASSEGTTGINEKLFF. Variable domain in full (rest from reference TRBV2 and TRBJ1-4): EPEVTQTPSHQVTQMGQEVILRCVPISNHLYFYWYRQILGQKVEFLVSFYNNEISEKSEIFDDQFSVERPDGSNFTLKIRSTKLEDSAMYFCASSEGTTGINEKLFFGSGTQLSVL.